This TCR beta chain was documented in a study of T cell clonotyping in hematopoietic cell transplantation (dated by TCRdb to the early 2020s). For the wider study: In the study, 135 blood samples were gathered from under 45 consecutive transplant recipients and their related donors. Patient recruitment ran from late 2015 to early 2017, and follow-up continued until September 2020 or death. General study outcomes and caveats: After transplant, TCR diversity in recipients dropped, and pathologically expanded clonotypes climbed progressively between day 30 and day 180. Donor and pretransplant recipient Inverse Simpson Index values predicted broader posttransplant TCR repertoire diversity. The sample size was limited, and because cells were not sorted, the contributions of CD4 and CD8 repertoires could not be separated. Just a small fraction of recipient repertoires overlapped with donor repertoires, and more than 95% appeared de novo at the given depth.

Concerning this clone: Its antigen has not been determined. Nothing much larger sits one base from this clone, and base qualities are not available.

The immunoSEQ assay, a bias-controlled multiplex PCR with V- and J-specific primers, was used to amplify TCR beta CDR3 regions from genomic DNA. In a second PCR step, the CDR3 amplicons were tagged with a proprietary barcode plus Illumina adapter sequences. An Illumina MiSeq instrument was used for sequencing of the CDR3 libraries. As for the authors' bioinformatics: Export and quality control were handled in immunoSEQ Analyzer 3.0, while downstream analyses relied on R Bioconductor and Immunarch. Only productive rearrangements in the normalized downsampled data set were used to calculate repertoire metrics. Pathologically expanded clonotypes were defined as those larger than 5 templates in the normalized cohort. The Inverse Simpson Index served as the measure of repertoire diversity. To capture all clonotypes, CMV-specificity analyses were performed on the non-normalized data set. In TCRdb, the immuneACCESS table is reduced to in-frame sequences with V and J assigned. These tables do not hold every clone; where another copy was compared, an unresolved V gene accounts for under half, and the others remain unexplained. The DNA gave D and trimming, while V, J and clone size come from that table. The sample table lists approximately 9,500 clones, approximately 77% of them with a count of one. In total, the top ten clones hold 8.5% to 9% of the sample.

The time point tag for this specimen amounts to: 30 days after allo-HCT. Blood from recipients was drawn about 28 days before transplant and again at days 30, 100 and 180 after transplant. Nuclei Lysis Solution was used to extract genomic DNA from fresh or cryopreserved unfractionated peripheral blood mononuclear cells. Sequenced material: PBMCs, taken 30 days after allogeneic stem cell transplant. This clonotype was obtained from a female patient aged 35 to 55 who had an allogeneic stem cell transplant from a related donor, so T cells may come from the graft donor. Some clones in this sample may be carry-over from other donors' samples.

The DNA sequence follows: TGCGCCAGCAGCTTGGATAGGGGGAAACTCTATGGCTACACCTTC. The resulting protein is CASSLDRGKLYGYTF. The V gene is TRBV5-1 and the J gene is TRBJ1-2, with a weak D call of TRBD1 (6 bases match). CDR1 and CDR2 were assigned from the germline V gene as SGHRS and YFSETQ. V sheds 0 bases and J sheds 4 bases, leaving 13 bases between their ends. The CDR3 measures 15 amino acids from cysteine to phenylalanine. CDR3 DNA is the only sequence kept; it has 45 bases, read in frame from the first base. With the portions outside the CDR3 filled from the reference TRBV5-1 and TRBJ1-2 genes, the complete variable region becomes KAGVTQTPRYLIKTRGQQVTLSCSPISGHRSVSWYQQTPGQGLQFLFEYFSETQRNKGNFPGRFSGRQFSNSRSEMNVSTLELGDSALYLCASSLDRGKLYGYTFGSGTRLTVV.